A selection of T cell receptor beta chains follows, all from one sample in a study of blood T cell repertoires in COVID-19. Sequencing used immunoSEQ multiplex PCR; TCRdb keeps in-frame clones, though not all of them. The sample yields fewer than 150,000 clones, 85% to 90% seen once. Sequencing input: peripheral blood. The source is a woman aged 60-75 years with COVID-19, enrolled during active disease. CDR3s include the opening cysteine and the closing phenylalanine or tryptophan. A D gene is named only where the DNA matches it firmly. Size tells how often a clone was seen (once, few, many) or the class of an expanded clone, and some rows leave it out.

j_call v_call d_call clone_size cdr3_aa cdr3_nt
TRBJ2-7 TRBV5-4 TRBD1 NA CASSSFDTGGVYEQYF TGTGCCAGCAGCTCTTTCGACACAGGGGGCGTCTACGAGCAGTACTTC
TRBJ1-2 TRBV4-3 NA NA CASSPREGDSYTF TGCGCCAGCAGCCCTCGAGAAGGGGACAGCTACACCTTC
TRBJ2-2 TRBV7-3 TRBD1 NA CASSLQGARTGELFF TGTGCCAGCAGTTTACAGGGGGCGCGGACCGGGGAGCTGTTTTTT
TRBJ1-5 TRBV5-3 TRBD1 NA CARSSSPGQHSNQPQHF TGTGCCAGAAGCTCCTCCCCGGGACAGCATAGCAATCAGCCCCAGCATTTT
TRBJ2-1 TRBV29-1 TRBD1 NA CSTSGTGSYNEQFF TGCAGCACCTCCGGGACAGGGTCCTACAATGAGCAGTTCTTC
TRBJ1-5 TRBV18 TRBD1 NA CASSRGGPGSLDRGGQPQHF TGTGCCAGCTCACGCGGTGGACCTGGAAGTCTCGACAGGGGTGGCCAGCCCCAGCATTTT
TRBJ2-2 TRBV5-1 NA NA CASSLKIQGTLGELFF TGCGCCAGCAGCCTCAAGATCCAGGGAACACTCGGGGAGCTGTTTTTT
TRBJ1-1 TRBV5-4 NA few CASRSVRNTEAFF TGTGCCAGCAGGTCGGTGAGGAACACTGAAGCTTTCTTT
TRBJ1-6 TRBV28 NA NA CASSLWGPGGGKGDSPLHF TGTGCCAGCAGTTTATGGGGCCCCGGTGGGGGTAAGGGGGATTCACCCCTCCACTTT
TRBJ1-1 TRBV6-2/TRBV6-3 NA NA CASSHSRGYTEAFF TGTGCCAGCAGCCACTCGAGGGGGTATACTGAAGCTTTCTTT
TRBJ1-2 TRBV4-3 NA NA CASSQTLQGVYGYTF TGCGCCAGCAGCCAAACCCTACAGGGAGTCTATGGCTACACCTTC
TRBJ1-5 TRBV2 NA once CATRRGSNQPQHF TGTGCCACAAGACGGGGTAGCAATCAGCCCCAGCATTTT
TRBJ2-1 TRBV7-8 TRBD2 NA CASSPNRLAGGPNEQFF TGTGCCAGCAGCCCTAACCGACTAGCGGGGGGTCCCAATGAGCAGTTCTTC
TRBJ2-7 TRBV3-1/TRBV3-2 TRBD1 NA CASSRTGTGIDEQYF TGTGCCAGCAGCCGGACCGGGACAGGGATCGACGAGCAGTACTTC
TRBJ1-2 TRBV30 TRBD1 NA CAWSVLDRGTGYTF TGTGCCTGGAGTGTACTGGACAGGGGAACTGGCTACACCTTC
TRBJ2-1 TRBV9 TRBD1 NA CASSPRGGQGKGEQFF TGTGCCAGCAGCCCCAGGGGGGGACAGGGGAAAGGGGAGCAGTTCTTC
TRBJ2-1 TRBV11-2 TRBD2 NA CASSSLFSGTSGVFEQFF TGTGCCAGCAGCTCCTTATTTTCCGGGACTAGCGGGGTTTTTGAGCAGTTCTTC
TRBJ2-2 TRBV25-1 NA NA CASTLGQYTGELFF TGTGCCAGCACCCTAGGACAGTACACCGGGGAGCTGTTTTTT
TRBJ1-1 TRBV7-2 NA NA CASSRDRYAEAFF TGTGCCAGCAGCCGCGACAGGTACGCTGAAGCTTTCTTT
TRBJ2-5 TRBV5-1 NA NA CASSGDTGKFGPSWETQYF TGCGCCAGCAGCGGGGATACAGGGAAATTCGGCCCGTCCTGGGAGACCCAGTACTTC
TRBJ2-1 TRBV6-1 NA NA CASSEAGGATTIPYNEQFF TGTGCCAGCAGTGAAGCGGGGGGGGCGACTACGATCCCCTACAATGAGCAGTTCTTC
TRBJ2-1 TRBV7-9 TRBD2 NA CASSPYGTSGGIDEQFF TGTGCCAGCAGCCCCTACGGGACTAGCGGGGGTATCGATGAGCAGTTCTTC
TRBJ1-1 TRBV12-3/TRBV12-4 NA few CASSRGNTEAFF TGTGCCAGCAGTAGAGGGAACACTGAAGCTTTCTTT
TRBJ2-7 TRBV2 TRBD1 NA CASSQQGAYEQYF TGTGCCAGCAGTCAACAGGGGGCATACGAGCAGTACTTC
TRBJ2-7 TRBV18 TRBD2 NA CASSPAGGSSAYEQYF TGTGCCAGCTCACCGGCCGGGGGGAGTTCTGCCTACGAGCAGTACTTC
TRBJ2-5 TRBV3-1/TRBV3-2 TRBD1 NA CASSQDGQGKETQYF TGTGCCAGCAGCCAAGATGGACAGGGCAAAGAGACCCAGTACTTC
TRBJ2-7 TRBV27 TRBD2 NA CASSRPSGGTYEQYF TGTGCCAGCAGTAGGCCTAGCGGAGGGACCTACGAGCAGTACTTC
TRBJ2-7 TRBV9 NA few CASSVAPGPKFEQYF TGTGCCAGCAGCGTAGCTCCAGGGCCAAAGTTCGAGCAGTACTTC
TRBJ2-7 TRBV30 TRBD1 NA CAWTCRGTEFYEQYF TGTGCCTGGACCTGCAGGGGGACGGAGTTCTACGAGCAGTACTTC